Listed here are 3 T cell receptor beta chains from one sample, sequenced in a study of blood T cell repertoires in COVID-19. Clones were sequenced by immunoSEQ multiplex PCR, and TCRdb holds only the in-frame ones, with some missing. The data hold 200,000 to 300,000 clones, with around 90% observed a single time. The sequenced sample consisted of peripheral blood. The source of these receptors is a man younger than 40 with COVID-19, enrolled during active disease.

The CDR3 spells CAISAAGGRGTNYGYTF. In nucleotides, the CDR3 is TGTGCCATCAGTGCCGCAGGAGGGCGCGGAACTAACTATGGCTACACCTTC. The chain has TRBV10-3 and TRBJ1-2, with unresolved D. The CDR3 covers 17 residues. Germline V gene sequence: CDR1 ENHRY, CDR2 SYGVKD. The ends were cut back, 4 bases at V and 0 bases at J, with 18 bases in the middle.

The rearrangement joins TRBV28 to TRBJ2-3; D possibly corresponds to TRBD2 (5 bases). V was clipped by 6 bases and J by 3 bases, with 10 bases between them. Germline loops: CDR1 MDHEN, CDR2 SYDVKM. CDR3 size: 13 residues. The CDR3 DNA follows: TGTGCCAGCAGCCTGGGCGGGACAGATACGCAGTATTTT. This sequence encodes CASSLGGTDTQYF. Based on the CDR3 plus reference TRBV28 and TRBJ2-3, the full variable domain is DVKVTQSSRYLVKRTGEKVFLECVQDMDHENMFWYRQDPGLGLRLIYFSYDVKMKEKGDIPEGYSVSREKKERFSLILESASTNQTSMYLCASSLGGTDTQYFGPGTRLTVL.

The rearrangement links TRBV5-6 to TRBJ1-5; 7 nucleotides agree with TRBD1. The V gene's germline CDR1 is SGHDT and CDR2 YYEEEE. J gave up 7 bases and V 1 base, and 5 bases lay outside the gene matches. The CDR3 loop spans 14 amino acids. CDR3 bases: TGTGCCAGCAGCTTGTGGGCAGGGGGACAGCCCCAGCATTTT. Translation gives CASSLWAGGQPQHF.